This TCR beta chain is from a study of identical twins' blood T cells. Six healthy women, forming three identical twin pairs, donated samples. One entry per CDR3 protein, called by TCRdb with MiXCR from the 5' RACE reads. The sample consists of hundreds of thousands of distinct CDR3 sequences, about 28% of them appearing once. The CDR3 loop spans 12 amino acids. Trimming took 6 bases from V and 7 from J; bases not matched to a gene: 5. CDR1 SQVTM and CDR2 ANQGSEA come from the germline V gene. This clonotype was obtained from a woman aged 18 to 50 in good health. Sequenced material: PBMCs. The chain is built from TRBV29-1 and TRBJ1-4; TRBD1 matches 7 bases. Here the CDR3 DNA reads TGCAGCGTGGAACAGGGGAGTGAAAAACTGTTTTTT. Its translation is CSVEQGSEKLFF.